This T cell receptor (beta chain) stems from a study of human T cells and chemical hapten exposure. Study outcomes and limitations: Alopecia in all donors means immunity may differ from healthy individuals.

Sample time point: patch test 2, 6 weeks after DPC sensitization. Treatment in this sample: therapeutic diphenylcyclopropenone sensitization with weekly scalp DPC. What the library attached to individual cDNA molecules were unique molecular identifiers. TCRdb passed the RACE reads through MiXCR, listing each CDR3 protein once. The sample holds 330,000 or so distinct CDR3 sequences, roughly 6% seen once. This clonotype was recorded a few times. Its antigen is not identified. CDR1 and CDR2 from the germline V gene are SGHKS and YYEKEE (reference sequence). The CDR3 runs 14 residues. V was pared by 2 bases and J by 6 bases, with 12 bases between.

The chain combines TRBV5-5 with TRBJ1-5; D unresolved. The starting material was whole blood, obtained in connection with sensitization to the hapten diphenylcyclopropenone (DPC). The TCR sequence derives from a woman aged 18-29 years with alopecia areata. Some clones in this sample may be carry-over from other donors' samples. CDR3 DNA: TGTGCCAGCAGCTTAGAGTTTTCGAGTCAGCCCCAGCATTTT. Translated: CASSLEFSSQPQHF.